One sample yielded the 28 T cell receptor beta chains listed below, sequenced in a study of blood T cell repertoires in COVID-19. Profiling relied on immunoSEQ multiplex PCR, and the TCRdb table lists in-frame clones only, not all of them. The sample holds some 300,000 clones; 90% are singletons and the top ten take approximately 4%. The sequenced sample was PBMCs or T cells enriched from blood (not recorded which). The receptors were sampled from a woman in her late teens or twenties with acute COVID-19.

V usage is TRBV18 and J usage is TRBJ2-1; D perhaps matches TRBD2 (6 bases). The CDR3 runs to 14 residues. Trimming pared 3 bases from V and 14 bases from J, leaving 20 bases between. Germline assignment: CDR1 KGHSH and CDR2 LQKENI. In DNA form, the CDR3 reads TGTGCCAGCTCACCTTTGGAGACTAGGGACTGGGAGTTCTTC. Amino acids: CASSPLETRDWEFF.

A single count supports this clone. This chain uses TRBV18 with TRBJ2-7; the match to TRBD2 covers 14 bases. The CDR3 has 14 residues. V gave up 5 bases and J gave up 6 bases; unmatched junction bases: 3. Looked up from germline, CDR1 is KGHSH and CDR2 is LQKENI. CDR3: CASSSGLAGVEQYF. CDR3 bases: TGTGCCAGCTCATCGGGACTAGCGGGAGTCGAGCAGTACTTC.

This clone turned up a few times. The V gene is TRBV3-1 (or the pseudogene TRBV3-2), the J gene TRBJ1-5, with unresolved D. Trimming shortened V by 4 bases and J by 0 bases, and 7 bases separated the two germline ends. Germline lookup yields CDR1 LGHDT and CDR2 YNNKEL (reference sequence). This CDR3 has 14 amino acids. The CDR3 region is CASSLGDSNQPQHF. The CDR3 DNA follows: TGTGCCAGCAGCCTAGGAGATAGCAATCAGCCCCAGCATTTT.

The chain couples TRBV11-2 to TRBJ2-1, with D possibly being TRBD2 (6 bases). V was cut by 5 bases and J by 6 bases, with 17 bases left in between. The CDR3 loop spans 15 amino acids. Germline-derived CDR1 and CDR2 are SGHAT and FQNNGV. The CDR3 nucleotides are TGTGCCAGCAGCCCCAGGGTAGCGGAAACCAATGAGCAGTTCTTC. This codes for CASSPRVAETNEQFF.

CDR3 sequence: CAWNPGQGNSPLHF. The CDR3 DNA is TGTGCCTGGAACCCGGGACAGGGGAATTCACCCCTCCACTTT. V usage is TRBV30 and J usage is TRBJ1-6, with 10 bases identical to TRBD1. Per the germline V gene, CDR1 is GTSNPN and CDR2 is SVGIG (reference sequence). J lost 7 bases, V lost 4 bases, and 4 bases had no gene match. CDR3 length: 14 amino acids.

This clone was recorded once. This chain connects TRBV21-1 to TRBJ1-3; the table's D call TRBD1 went unverified against the DNA. TRBV21-1 is shown as a pseudogene. The CDR3 runs 18 residues. The CDR3 sequence: CASSKDRGPIITGNTIYF. CDR3 coding DNA: TGTGCCAGCAGCAAAGACAGGGGGCCAATAATAACTGGAAACACCATATATTTT.

The CDR3 loop is CASRFHVNGGSNQPQHF. The CDR3 bases are TGTGCCAGCAGGTTCCACGTTAACGGGGGTAGCAATCAGCCCCAGCATTTT. This sequence joins TRBV28 and TRBJ1-5, with D perhaps matching TRBD1 (5 bases). The V gene's germline CDR1 is MDHEN and CDR2 SYDVKM. This CDR3 is built from 17 residues. V was clipped by 6 bases and J by 0 bases, with 18 bases between them.

J is TRBJ2-5 and V is TRBV7-2; TRBD2 agrees at 11 bases. The CDR3 is 18 residues long. The trim removed 2 bases at V and 4 bases at J, leaving 12 bases unmatched. CDR1 is SGHTA and CDR2 is FQGNSA in the germline V gene. The CDR3 sequence: CASSLNPSLAGAGETQYF. The CDR3 DNA is TGTGCCAGCAGCTTAAACCCTTCACTAGCGGGAGCTGGAGAGACCCAGTACTTC.

This clone was detected only once. V gene TRBV6-1 combines with J gene TRBJ1-2; 7 bases map to TRBD1. V lost 1 base and J lost 2; bases outside the gene matches: 4. The CDR3 length is 15 residues. Germline CDR1 and CDR2: MNHNS and SASEGT. The DNA for the CDR3 is TGTGCCAGCAGTGAAGTCGCAGGGGGAAACTATGGCTACACCTTC. Its translation: CASSEVAGGNYGYTF.

In this sample, this clone turned up a few times. The chain carries TRBV2 and TRBJ2-7, with TRBD2 identical over 9 bases. Per the germline V gene, CDR1 is SNHLY and CDR2 is FYNNEI. V shed 6 bases, J shed 2 bases, and the junction held 5 bases outside the gene matches. The CDR3 extends over 14 amino acids. The CDR3 DNA reads as TGTGCCAGCAGAGGGCGGGAGGGCCCCTACGAGCAGTACTTC. It codes for CASRGREGPYEQYF. Full variable domain (rest looked up from reference TRBV2 and TRBJ2-7): EPEVTQTPSHQVTQMGQEVILRCVPISNHLYFYWYRQILGQKVEFLVSFYNNEISEKSEIFDDQFSVERPDGSNFTLKIRSTKLEDSAMYFCASRGREGPYEQYFGPGTRLTVT.

The chain uses TRBV15 and TRBJ2-7; 7 bases map to TRBD1. This CDR3 region has 13 residues. After removal of 5 bases from V and 2 bases from J, the junction contained 3 bases not matched to a gene. CDR1 and CDR2 (germline): LNHNV, YYDKDF (reference sequence). CDR3 in amino acids: CATSADRTYEQYF. The CDR3 nucleotides are TGTGCCACCAGCGCGGACAGGACCTACGAGCAGTACTTC.

The chain links TRBV25-1 to TRBJ1-5; D is undetermined. This CDR3 region has 14 residues. Germline CDR1 MGHDK, CDR2 SYGVNS. V dropped 1 base and J dropped 0 bases, with 4 bases sitting between them. CDR3 amino acids: CASSESHSNQPQHF. In nucleotides, the CDR3 is TGTGCCAGCAGTGAATCCCATAGCAATCAGCCCCAGCATTTT.

V gene TRBV27 combines with J gene TRBJ2-3; a weak D match, TRBD1 (6 bases). The length of the CDR3 is 17 residues. Germline lookup yields CDR1 MNHEY and CDR2 SMNVEV (reference sequence). The germline V and J ends were trimmed by 5 bases and 4 bases, with 22 bases remaining between them. The CDR3 nucleotides are TGTGCCAGCAGTCGACCCCAGGACGCAGGGGTCCCAGATACGCAGTATTTT. As protein: CASSRPQDAGVPDTQYF.

This chain uses TRBV11-3 with TRBJ2-2, with 7 bases identical to TRBD1. The CDR3 totals 12 residues. Losses at the gene ends were 5 bases for V and 7 bases for J; bases not matched to a gene: 1. The germline V gene encodes CDR1 SGHNT and CDR2 YENEEA. DNA for the CDR3: TGTGCCAGCAGCCCAGGGGGCGGGGAGCTGTTTTTT. Its translation is CASSPGGGELFF.

The chain combines TRBV6-4 with TRBJ1-1, with D unresolved. Per germline, CDR1 MRHNA and CDR2 SNTAGT. V gave up 4 bases and J gave up 10 bases, with 16 bases separating them. CDR3 length: 13 residues. The CDR3 DNA reads TGTGCCAGCAGTGCCTCCCGTGGCAGTTCAGCTTTCTTT. Its translation is CASSASRGSSAFF.

The sample holds a few counts of this clone. The rearrangement links TRBV28 to TRBJ2-1, with 7 positions matching TRBD2. From germline, CDR1 is MDHEN and CDR2 SYDVKM. CDR3 length: 18 residues. The V and J ends lost 7 bases and 5 bases, in that order; junction bases with no gene match: 20. The CDR3 DNA reads as TGTGCCAGCAAAAAAAGGTCCTCGGCGGGAGCGGCTGACAATGAGCAGTTCTTC. The encoded protein is CASKKRSSAGAADNEQFF. Variable domain in full (rest from reference TRBV28 and TRBJ2-1): DVKVTQSSRYLVKRTGEKVFLECVQDMDHENMFWYRQDPGLGLRLIYFSYDVKMKEKGDIPEGYSVSREKKERFSLILESASTNQTSMYLCASKKRSSAGAADNEQFFGPGTRLTVL.

J is TRBJ2-5 and V is TRBV5-1, with TRBD1 identical over 10 bases. CDR3 length: 14 amino acids. J lost 5 bases, V lost 3 bases, and 4 bases had no gene match. Germline CDR1 and CDR2: SGHRS and YFSETQ. The CDR3 spells CASSWDRGWETQYF. Here the CDR3 DNA reads TGCGCCAGCAGCTGGGACAGGGGATGGGAGACCCAGTACTTC. The full variable domain, its missing parts supplied by reference TRBV5-1 and TRBJ2-5, is KAGVTQTPRYLIKTRGQQVTLSCSPISGHRSVSWYQQTPGQGLQFLFEYFSETQRNKGNFPGRFSGRQFSNSRSEMNVSTLELGDSALYLCASSWDRGWETQYFGPGTRLLVL.

V and J are TRBV10-1 and TRBJ2-1; no firm D call. The germline V gene encodes CDR1 WNHNN and CDR2 SYGVQD (reference sequence). This CDR3 is built from 14 residues. The germline V and J ends were trimmed by 10 bases and 0 bases, with 13 bases remaining between them. The DNA for the CDR3 is TGCGCCACAAGCCCGAGGAGCTCCTACAATGAGCAGTTCTTC. This encodes CATSPRSSYNEQFF.

This sequence joins TRBV5-1 and TRBJ2-3; 7 bases match TRBD1. Germline V gives CDR1 SGHRS, CDR2 YFSETQ. V dropped 2 bases and J dropped 4; count of bases not matched to a gene: 7. CDR3 length: 15 residues. CDR3 DNA: TGCGCCAGCAGCTTTCAACAGGGGACGTCAGATACGCAGTATTTT. Encoded protein: CASSFQQGTSDTQYF.

The rearrangement uses TRBV24-1 and TRBJ2-3; D might be TRBD2 (6 bases). This CDR3 spans 13 amino acids. The germline V and J ends were trimmed by 9 bases and 2 bases, with 11 bases remaining between them. CDR1 and CDR2 from the germline V gene are KGHDR and SFDVKD. CDR3 protein: CATGDSATDTQYF. The CDR3 DNA reads as TGTGCCACCGGGGACTCGGCCACAGATACGCAGTATTTT.

The rearrangement uses TRBV11-2 and TRBJ1-2; 8 bases line up with TRBD1. CDR1 is SGHAT, CDR2 FQNNGV, per germline. The CDR3 is 16 amino acids. The V gene end was trimmed by 4 bases and the J gene end by 4 bases; junction bases not matched to a gene: 11. The CDR3 DNA is TGTGCCAGCAGCTGGTTGGGGACAGGAAACTTCTATGGCTACACCTTC. Amino acid sequence: CASSWLGTGNFYGYTF.

The chain couples TRBV19 to TRBJ2-2, with D uncertain. Germline values: CDR1 LNHDA, CDR2 SQIVND (reference sequence). The CDR3 contains 16 residues. V was trimmed by 4 bases and J by 0 bases, leaving 12 bases between them. The CDR3 DNA reads TGTGCCAGTAGTAACCTCGCGGCGGCGAACACCGGGGAGCTGTTTTTT. Encoded protein: CASSNLAAANTGELFF. The entire variable domain, with the rest obtained from reference TRBV19 and TRBJ2-2, is as follows: DGGITQSPKYLFRKEGQNVTLSCEQNLNHDAMYWYRQDPGQGLRLIYYSQIVNDFQKGDIAEGYSVSREKKESFPLTVTSAQKNPTAFYLCASSNLAAANTGELFFGEGSRLTVL.

This chain links TRBV11-3 with TRBJ2-1; TRBD2 matches 7 bases. Germline values: CDR1 SGHNT, CDR2 YENEEA. The CDR3 has 15 amino acids. V was pared by 8 bases and J by 7 bases, with 14 bases of the junction left unmatched. CDR3: CASGSRESFPNEQFF. DNA of the CDR3: TGTGCCAGCGGCTCGCGGGAGTCGTTTCCTAATGAGCAGTTCTTC.

The V and J genes are TRBV19 and TRBJ2-7; TRBD2 might be the D (5 bases). The CDR3 loop spans 16 amino acids. Germline-derived CDR1 and CDR2 are LNHDA and SQIVND (reference sequence). Trimming stripped 0 bases from V and 2 bases from J, with 14 bases between. The CDR3 DNA is TGTGCCAGTAGTATAGAAATAGGGCTAGCCGCCTACGAGCAGTACTTC. It yields the protein CASSIEIGLAAYEQYF.

The chain recombines TRBV18 with TRBJ2-3, with TRBD1 identical over 7 bases. This CDR3 comprises 16 residues. V was pared by 4 bases and J by 3 bases, with 10 bases of the junction left unmatched. In germline, CDR1 is KGHSH, CDR2 LQKENI. DNA of the CDR3: TGTGCCAGCTCACGCCGGACAGGTCGTAATACAGATACGCAGTATTTT. Residues: CASSRRTGRNTDTQYF.

This rearrangement joins TRBV30 to TRBJ1-4, with TRBD1 as a possible D gene (6 bases). V dropped 4 bases and J dropped 7 bases, with 13 bases sitting between them. Germline CDR1 and CDR2: GTSNPN and SVGIG (reference sequence). CDR3 size: 13 residues. The CDR3 loop is CAWTLQGAEKLFF. Written as DNA, the CDR3 is TGTGCCTGGACCTTACAGGGCGCTGAAAAACTGTTTTTT. The whole variable domain, filled in from reference TRBV30 and TRBJ1-4, reads SQTIHQWPATLVQPVGSPLSLECTVEGTSNPNLYWYRQAAGRGLQLLFYSVGIGQISSEVPQNLSASRPQDRQFILSSKKLLLSDSGFYLCAWTLQGAEKLFFGSGTQLSVL.

This sequence joins TRBV27 and TRBJ2-7; possibly TRBD1 for D (6 bases). V lost 3 bases to trimming and J lost 0 bases, with 15 bases between them. CDR1 is MNHEY, CDR2 SMNVEV, per germline (reference sequence). The CDR3 is made up of 16 amino acids. The CDR3 coding sequence is TGTGCCAGCAGTTTCTTGCCGAGGGGGAGCTCCTACGAGCAGTACTTC. Its protein is CASSFLPRGSSYEQYF.

V and J are TRBV25-1 and TRBJ1-2, with TRBD1 matching 7 bases. J lost 4 bases, V lost 3 bases, and 8 bases had no gene match. Germline lookup yields CDR1 MGHDK and CDR2 SYGVNS. The CDR3 covers 15 residues. DNA for the CDR3: TGTGCCAGCAGTGACGATCGGACAGGCGGCTATGGCTACACCTTC. This gives the protein CASSDDRTGGYGYTF.